The subject of this entry is one T cell receptor beta chain. The antigen is unknown. These data originate in a study of cytomegalovirus exposure and HLA in healthy donors. It was with 60 Vbeta and 13 Jbeta primers that the PCR ran. TCRdb keeps only in-frame clones here, not all; method: immunoSEQ multiplex PCR. The table has about 130,000 clones, 73% seen once. Regarding the study as a whole: Exclusion as indistinguishable affected some V segments, including TRBV6-2 and TRBV6-3. Analysis performed later showed TCR beta chains linked to HLA being more clonally expanded than equally common others. Reports showed the classifier diagnosing cytomegalovirus status with high specificity and sensitivity. Associated with HLA alleles at 0.05 false discovery rate in a later analysis were 16,951 TCR beta sequences.

This CDR3 is built from 13 residues. Germline V gene sequence: CDR1 SGHTA, CDR2 FQGNSA. Trimming took 4 bases from V and 7 from J; bases not matched to a gene: 6. The chain links TRBV7-2 to TRBJ2-7, with 8 positions matching TRBD2. The sample comprised PBMCs. The clonotype was recovered from a woman in her 40s in good health and CMV-seropositive. CDR3 coding DNA: TGTGCCAGCAGCTACCCCCGGGAGGGGGAGCAGTACTTC. This translates into CASSYPREGEQYF.